A single sample is the source of the 12 T cell receptor beta chains below, sequenced in a study of T cells in Graves' hyperthyroidism and ophthalmopathy. RNA transcripts were the template for amplifying TCR beta CDR3 regions. Researchers ran a first-round RT-PCR on the TCR CDR3 using the HTBI primer set. TCRdb passed the multiplex PCR reads through MiXCR, listing each CDR3 protein once. The sample shows just over 550,000 distinct CDR3 sequences, 35% to 55% of them seen only once. The sequencing sample was made of peripheral blood or thyroid tissue (not recorded which). The receptors were gathered from a woman aged 18-30 years with Graves' hyperthyroidism.

This clonotype was seen once. This chain links TRBV15 with TRBJ2-2; possibly TRBD2 for D (5 bases). Germline V lookup: CDR1 LNHNV, CDR2 YYDKDF (reference sequence). Trimming removed 3 bases from V and 5 bases from J, with 10 bases in between. The CDR3 is 14 residues long. CDR3 DNA: TGTGCCACCAGCAGCCTCGGGGTGACCGGGGAGCTGTTTTTT. Its protein is CATSSLGVTGELFF. The full variable domain, with the rest looked up from reference TRBV15 and TRBJ2-2, is DAMVIQNPRYQVTQFGKPVTLSCSQTLNHNVMYWYQQKSSQAPKLLFHYYDKDFNNEADTPDNFQSRRPNTSFCFLDIRSPGLGDTAMYLCATSSLGVTGELFFGEGSRLTVL.

This clonotype was seen just once. The genes are TRBV29-1 and TRBJ2-3; unclear D gene. The CDR3 extends over 12 amino acids. The germline gives CDR1 SQVTM, CDR2 ANQGSEA. Trimming cost V 3 bases and J 3 bases, with 7 bases left between them. Written as DNA, the CDR3 is TGCAGCGTTGAGGTTGGGACAGATACGCAGTATTTT. It translates to CSVEVGTDTQYF.

This chain joins TRBV25-1 and TRBJ2-3; D is possibly TRBD2 (6 bases). The CDR3 is made up of 16 amino acids. Germline CDR1 is MGHDK and CDR2 is SYGVNS. The V and J ends lost 0 bases and 0 bases respectively, with 10 bases between them. CDR3 DNA: TGTGCCAGCAGTGAATATAGCGGAAGAAGCACAGATACGCAGTATTTT. It codes for CASSEYSGRSTDTQYF.

The sample holds a few counts of this clonotype. In DNA form, the CDR3 reads TGTGCCAGCAGTGAAGACCGGGGGAACAATCAGCCCCAGCATTTT. The encoded protein is CASSEDRGNNQPQHF. The chain uses TRBV6-4 and TRBJ1-5; weak D call: TRBD1 (5 bases). Trimming shortened V by 3 bases and J by 3 bases, and 12 bases separated the two germline ends. The CDR3 totals 15 residues. Germline CDR1 reads MRHNA; CDR2 reads SNTAGT.

The genes are TRBV25-1 and TRBJ1-4; D is uncertain. Germline values: CDR1 MGHDK, CDR2 SYGVNS. Trimming removed 5 bases from V and 5 bases from J, with 9 bases in between. This CDR3 has 13 residues. The CDR3 protein is CASSLKGNEKLFF. The CDR3 DNA reads TGTGCCAGCAGTTTAAAGGGCAATGAAAAACTGTTTTTT. The whole variable domain, remainder taken from reference TRBV25-1 and TRBJ1-4, is EADIYQTPRYLVIGTGKKITLECSQTMGHDKMYWYQQDPGMELHLIHYSYGVNSTEKGDLSSESTVSRIRTEHFPLTLESARPSHTSQYLCASSLKGNEKLFFGSGTQLSVL.

The chain links TRBV19 to TRBJ2-5; 7 bases map to TRBD1. The CDR3 is made up of 16 amino acids. The trim removed 6 bases at V and 5 bases at J, leaving 15 bases unmatched. The germline CDR1 and CDR2 sequences are LNHDA and SQIVND (reference sequence). The CDR3: CASRDPTGAVAETQYF. The CDR3, as DNA: TGTGCCAGTAGAGATCCTACAGGGGCCGTGGCGGAGACCCAGTACTTC.

A word on this clonotype: A single base separates this from a much larger clone, so it may be a read error. The chain joins TRBV2 to TRBJ1-4, with 7 nucleotides matching TRBD1. The CDR3 has 15 amino acids. The V segment lost 6 bases and the J segment 7 bases; nucleotides outside the gene matches: 11. Germline CDR1 and CDR2: SNHLY and FYNNEI. The DNA for the CDR3 is TGTGCCAGCAGGAGCTCGGGACAGATTACTGAAAAACTGTTTTTT. Amino acids: CASRSSGQITEKLFF.

In this sample, this clonotype turned up a few times. The chain uses TRBV27 and TRBJ1-2; a possible D gene is TRBD1 (5 bases). V was clipped by 5 bases and J by 4 bases, with 14 bases between them. This CDR3 is built from 14 residues. Germline CDR1 MNHEY, CDR2 SMNVEV (reference sequence). The CDR3, as DNA: TGTGCCAGCAGTCCCAGCAGGGTTGCCTATGGCTACACCTTC. This sequence encodes CASSPSRVAYGYTF.

V and J are TRBV10-2 and TRBJ2-7; 7 bases match TRBD2. The ends lost 2 bases at V and 6 bases at J; junction bases unmatched: 4. There are 13 residues in the CDR3. CDR1 and CDR2 from the germline V gene are WSHSY and SAAADI. The CDR3 spells CASSELAESEQYF. The CDR3 coding sequence is TGCGCCAGCAGTGAGCTAGCGGAGTCCGAGCAGTACTTC.

V usage is TRBV4-3 and J usage is TRBJ2-5; D tentatively fits TRBD1 or TRBD2 (5 bases each). The closer fit of TRBJ2-7 to the DNA end suggests the J call may be wrong. Germline V CDR1 and CDR2: LGHNA, YSLEER. The CDR3 totals 14 residues. In nucleotides, the CDR3 is TGCGCCAGCAGGCAGGTTGGGACGCCGGACGAGCAGTACTTC. Amino acid sequence: CASRQVGTPDEQYF.

This clonotype was counted only a few times. The chain employs TRBV9 and TRBJ2-7; TRBD1 or TRBD2 may be the D gene (5 bases each). CDR1 is SGDLS and CDR2 is YYNGEE in the germline V gene. The CDR3 has 16 amino acids. The V gene lost 0 bases and the J gene lost 6 bases, with 19 bases spanning the gap. CDR3 loop: CASSVGPTADLCEQYF. The CDR3 DNA reads as TGTGCCAGCAGCGTAGGGCCGACAGCGGATCTTTGCGAGCAGTACTTC.

The chain couples TRBV25-1 to TRBJ1-1; a weak D match, TRBD1 (5 bases). The CDR3 totals 13 residues. V gave up 0 bases and J gave up 5 bases, with 7 bases separating them. Germline V gives CDR1 MGHDK, CDR2 SYGVNS. The CDR3 DNA follows: TGTGCCAGCAGTGAATATTCAGGGACTGAAGCTTTCTTT. As protein: CASSEYSGTEAFF. The complete variable domain, with remaining parts taken from reference TRBV25-1 and TRBJ1-1, reads EADIYQTPRYLVIGTGKKITLECSQTMGHDKMYWYQQDPGMELHLIHYSYGVNSTEKGDLSSESTVSRIRTEHFPLTLESARPSHTSQYLCASSEYSGTEAFFGQGTRLTVV.